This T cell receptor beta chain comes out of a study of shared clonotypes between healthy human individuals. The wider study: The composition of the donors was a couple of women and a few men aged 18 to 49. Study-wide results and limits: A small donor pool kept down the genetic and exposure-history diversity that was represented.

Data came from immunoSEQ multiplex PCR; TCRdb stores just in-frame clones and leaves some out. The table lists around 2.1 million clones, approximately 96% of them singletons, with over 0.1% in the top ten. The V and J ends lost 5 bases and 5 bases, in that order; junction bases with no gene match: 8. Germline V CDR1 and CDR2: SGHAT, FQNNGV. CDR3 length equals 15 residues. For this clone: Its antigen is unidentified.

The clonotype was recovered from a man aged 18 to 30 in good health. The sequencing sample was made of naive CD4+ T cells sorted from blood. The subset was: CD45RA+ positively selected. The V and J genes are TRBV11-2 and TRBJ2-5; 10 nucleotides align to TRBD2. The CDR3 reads CASSTSGGAGETQYF. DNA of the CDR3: TGTGCCAGCAGCACCAGCGGGGGGGCAGGGGAGACCCAGTACTTC.